In this sample, the clone carrying this T cell receptor (beta chain) turned up once. What it binds is unknown. Trimming took 5 bases from V and 6 from J; bases not matched to a gene: 11. The length of the CDR3 is 16 residues. The V gene's germline CDR1 is MDHEN and CDR2 SYDVKM. This sample was taken from a study of T cell responses to AZD1222 COVID-19 vaccine. Second-dose groups at about 4 or about 12 weeks were pooled. Study-wide results and limits: Breadth and depth of Spike-specific TCRs rose after two AZD1222 doses. CD4 TCRs covered the whole spike, strongest at regions 160-218 and 743-854. A reported finding is that nearly half of spike-specific TCRs target unmutated variant regions.

Profiling relied on immunoSEQ multiplex PCR, and the TCRdb table lists in-frame clones only, not all of them. The sample records approximately 52,000 clones, roughly 90% being singletons. V gene TRBV28 combines with J gene TRBJ2-2; 8 nucleotides match TRBD2. This specimen was peripheral blood, taken 28 days after the second AZD1222 dose. This clonotype originated in an adult who received the AZD1222 COVID-19 vaccine. For the CDR3, the DNA is TGTGCCAGCAGTACCTTCCTAGCGGGTTGGGCCGGGGAGCTGTTTTTT. This codes for CASSTFLAGWAGELFF.